The 29 T cell receptor beta chains below come from one sample, sequenced in a study of cytomegalovirus exposure and HLA in healthy donors. The PCR contained 60 Vbeta and 13 Jbeta primers. The repertoire was sequenced with immunoSEQ multiplex PCR; TCRdb's copy has only in-frame clones and lacks some. The table has tens of thousands of clones, approximately 86% seen once. Sequenced input: PBMCs. The receptors were gathered from a man aged 25-40 years in good health and CMV-seropositive.

The J gene is TRBJ1-2, the V gene TRBV5-5; 8 positions match TRBD1. Germline V gene lookup returns CDR1 SGHKS and CDR2 YYEKEE (reference sequence). The CDR3 loop spans 14 amino acids. V shed 3 bases and J 7 bases; nucleotides not matched to a gene: 8. CDR3 in amino acids: CASSSNRDRIGYTF. The CDR3 nucleotides are TGTGCCAGCAGCTCGAATAGGGACAGGATTGGCTACACCTTC. Full variable domain (missing parts from reference TRBV5-5 and TRBJ1-2): DAGVTQSPTHLIKTRGQQVTLRCSPISGHKSVSWYQQVLGQGPQFIFQYYEKEERGRGNFPDRFSARQFPNYSSELNVNALLLGDSALYLCASSSNRDRIGYTFGSGTRLTVV.

The chain couples TRBV2 to TRBJ1-5, with D uncertain. Looked up from germline, CDR1 is SNHLY and CDR2 is FYNNEI. Between the trimmed V and J ends, which lost 6 bases and 9 bases, there was a span of 18 bases. The CDR3 consists of 14 residues. As DNA, the CDR3 is TGTGCCAGCAGAGCCGGGTCCAACAAACGGCCCCAGCATTTT. Protein product: CASRAGSNKRPQHF.

The V gene is TRBV19, the J gene TRBJ1-2, with TRBD1 matching 8 bases. This CDR3 is built from 14 residues. Germline V lookup: CDR1 LNHDA, CDR2 SQIVND (reference sequence). V lost 8 bases and J lost 9; bases outside the gene matches: 14. For the CDR3, the DNA is TGTGCCAGTTATCCAGGGGGCCTCCGATCTCGCTACACCTTC. Its translation: CASYPGGLRSRYTF.

The V call is TRBV28, the J call TRBJ2-1; D perhaps matches TRBD1 (5 bases). Germline V lookup: CDR1 MDHEN, CDR2 SYDVKM. Trimming left V 6 bases short and J 4 bases short, with 13 bases between. This CDR3 contains 14 residues. As DNA, the CDR3 is TGTGCCAGCAGACCTGGGGCGGTATACAATGAGCAGTTCTTC. Its translation: CASRPGAVYNEQFF.

The V and J genes are TRBV27 and TRBJ2-1; 12 nucleotides align to TRBD2. Germline assignment: CDR1 MNHEY and CDR2 SMNVEV (reference sequence). The CDR3 runs 15 residues. The junction had 3 bases not matched to a gene; V was cut back by 5 bases and J by 4 bases. CDR3 loop: CASSDGTSGYNEQFF. The CDR3, as DNA: TGTGCCAGCAGTGACGGGACTAGCGGGTACAATGAGCAGTTCTTC.

This clone was detected only once. This chain connects TRBV28 to TRBJ1-2; 11 positions match TRBD1. The junction had 5 bases not matched to a gene; V was cut back by 2 bases and J by 6 bases. The CDR3 consists of 15 residues. Germline lookup yields CDR1 MDHEN and CDR2 SYDVKM. The DNA of the CDR3 is TGTGCCAGCAGTTTAGGGGGACAGGGGGATGATGGCTACACCTTC. It specifies CASSLGGQGDDGYTF.

The chain carries TRBV19 and TRBJ2-2; the match to TRBD2 covers 10 bases. The V and J ends lost 8 bases and 9 bases, in that order; junction bases with no gene match: 12. The CDR3 runs 15 residues. Germline assignment: CDR1 LNHDA and CDR2 SQIVND (reference sequence). CDR3 nucleotides: TGTGCCAGTGCTGAGACTAGCGGGCCCGGTTGGGAGCTGTTTTTT. It specifies CASAETSGPGWELFF.

This chain uses TRBV15 with TRBJ1-2, with no clear D. The V gene's germline CDR1 is LNHNV and CDR2 YYDKDF (reference sequence). Trimming cost V 2 bases and J 8 bases, with 12 bases left between them. This CDR3 has 13 amino acids. The chain's CDR3 is CATSRFDREGYTF. In DNA, the CDR3 is TGTGCCACCAGCAGATTCGACCGGGAAGGCTACACCTTC. Full variable domain (outside the CDR3, taken from reference TRBV15 and TRBJ1-2): DAMVIQNPRYQVTQFGKPVTLSCSQTLNHNVMYWYQQKSSQAPKLLFHYYDKDFNNEADTPDNFQSRRPNTSFCFLDIRSPGLGDTAMYLCATSRFDREGYTFGSGTRLTVV.

The V gene is TRBV11-2, the J gene TRBJ2-5, with 9 bases matching TRBD2. Losses at the gene ends were 1 base for V and 5 bases for J; bases not matched to a gene: 8. Germline V gene lookup returns CDR1 SGHAT and CDR2 FQNNGV. The CDR3 length is 16 residues. The chain's CDR3 is CASSLGGLAIQETQYF. Written as DNA, the CDR3 is TGTGCCAGCAGCTTAGGCGGACTAGCGATACAGGAGACCCAGTACTTC.

V gene TRBV27 combines with J gene TRBJ1-1; 10 nucleotides line up with TRBD1. The CDR3 spans 18 residues. V was clipped by 5 bases and J by 4 bases; unmatched bases: 16. Germline CDR1 and CDR2: MNHEY and SMNVEV (reference sequence). This chain's CDR3 is CASSQRPGTGAGGTEAFF. The DNA of the CDR3 is TGTGCCAGCAGTCAAAGACCAGGGACAGGGGCTGGGGGCACTGAAGCTTTCTTT.

This chain connects TRBV28 to TRBJ1-1; 7 nucleotides align to TRBD1. The CDR3 consists of 13 residues. Losses at the gene ends were 7 bases for V and 3 bases for J; bases not matched to a gene: 5. Germline V gene lookup returns CDR1 MDHEN and CDR2 SYDVKM. CDR3 in DNA: TGTGCCAGCATCCCAGGGGGTGACACTGAAGCTTTCTTT. Encoded protein: CASIPGGDTEAFF.

This chain joins TRBV5-8 and TRBJ1-3; a weak D match, TRBD1 (5 bases). Germline CDR1 reads SGHTS; CDR2 reads YDEGEE. V was pared by 0 bases and J by 2 bases, with 6 bases between. The CDR3 is 14 amino acids. The CDR3 is CASSLAGPGNTIYF. The DNA of the CDR3 is TGTGCCAGCAGCTTGGCAGGGCCTGGAAACACCATATATTTT.

This chain joins TRBV10-3 and TRBJ1-2, with D perhaps TRBD1 (6 bases). CDR3 size: 13 residues. V lost 10 bases to trimming and J lost 3 bases, with 15 bases between them. Germline V gene data show CDR1 as ENHRY and CDR2 as SYGVKD. CDR3 region: CANKEGVDYGYTF. In nucleotides, the CDR3 is TGTGCCAACAAAGAGGGGGTGGACTATGGCTACACCTTC.

This chain joins TRBV6-5 and TRBJ1-4; unclear D gene. This CDR3 contains 14 residues. V was cut by 4 bases and J by 4 bases, with 10 bases left in between. Per the germline V gene, CDR1 is MNHEY and CDR2 is SVGAGI. CDR3 DNA sequence: TGTGCCAGCAGTTTGACAAACCATAATGAAAAACTGTTTTTT. It specifies CASSLTNHNEKLFF.

The genes are TRBV5-5 and TRBJ2-7; the D gene is possibly TRBD2 (5 bases). Trimming removed 1 base from V and 4 bases from J, with 12 bases in between. The CDR3 has 14 amino acids. Germline CDR1 and CDR2: SGHKS and YYEKEE (reference sequence). The CDR3 DNA is TGTGCCAGCAGCTTGAAAGGAGCGGCGTACGAGCAGTACTTC. It translates to CASSLKGAAYEQYF.

V usage is TRBV28 and J usage is TRBJ1-6, with D tentatively TRBD1 (5 bases). In germline, CDR1 is MDHEN, CDR2 SYDVKM. The CDR3 contains 15 residues. V was shortened by 6 bases and J by 5 bases, with 14 bases between the two germline ends. The CDR3 DNA reads TGTGCCAGCAGCCCCCCCGACAGAAATAATTCACCCCTCCACTTT. Translation: CASSPPDRNNSPLHF.

CDR3 protein: CASSLYSAERNEQFF. For the CDR3, the DNA is TGTGCCAGCAGCTTATATTCCGCCGAGCGGAATGAGCAGTTCTTC. The chain couples TRBV7-8 to TRBJ2-1; a weak D match, TRBD2 (5 bases). With 2 bases removed from V and 7 bases from J, the gap between germline ends came to 15 bases. Germline CDR1 reads SGHVS; CDR2 reads FQNEAQ. This CDR3 comprises 15 residues.

The chain recombines TRBV19 with TRBJ1-2; unclear D gene. Germline values: CDR1 LNHDA, CDR2 SQIVND (reference sequence). CDR3 size: 13 residues. The V gene lost 3 bases and the J gene lost 3 bases, with 8 bases spanning the gap. The chain's CDR3 is CASSMGTDYGYTF. CDR3 coding DNA: TGTGCCAGTAGTATGGGCACTGACTATGGCTACACCTTC.

This clone was seen once. The gene calls are TRBV7-9 and TRBJ2-7, with 7 nucleotides matching TRBD2. The junction had 6 bases not matched to a gene; V was cut back by 3 bases and J by 1 base. The CDR3 totals 15 residues. Germline CDR1 reads SEHNR; CDR2 reads FQNEAQ (reference sequence). The CDR3 DNA reads as TGTGCCAGCAGCTTCCCTAGCGGAGAATCCTACGAGCAGTACTTC. Translating gives CASSFPSGESYEQYF.

The chain links TRBV7-9 to TRBJ1-4; no clear D gene. Germline V CDR1 and CDR2: SEHNR, FQNEAQ (reference sequence). V lost 1 base, J lost 5 bases, and 11 bases lay in between. This CDR3 contains 15 residues. CDR3 in amino acids: CASSLGGPLNEKLFF. The CDR3, as DNA: TGTGCCAGCAGCTTAGGCGGGCCACTGAATGAAAAACTGTTTTTT.

This clone came up a few times. The V gene is TRBV27, the J gene TRBJ2-3; 8 positions match TRBD2. Germline-derived CDR1 and CDR2 are MNHEY and SMNVEV (reference sequence). V gave up 3 bases and J gave up 5 bases; unmatched junction bases: 7. This CDR3 is built from 15 residues. In DNA, the CDR3 is TGTGCCAGCAGTTTTCACGGGAGGGCCGGAGATACGCAGTATTTT. This translates into CASSFHGRAGDTQYF.

The V call is TRBV10-2, the J call TRBJ2-7, with D perhaps matching TRBD2 (6 bases). This CDR3 is 15 amino acids long. Trimming left V 0 bases short and J 4 bases short, with 13 bases between. CDR1 is WSHSY and CDR2 is SAAADI in the germline V gene. This CDR3 is CASSESQRAGYEQYF. The CDR3 DNA reads TGCGCCAGCAGTGAGTCGCAGCGGGCCGGATACGAGCAGTACTTC.

This chain links TRBV4-1 with TRBJ2-7, with 8 bases identical to TRBD2. Trimming at V came to 4 bases and at J to 6 bases, leaving 8 bases not matched to a gene. The CDR3 is 14 amino acids. Germline V gene sequence: CDR1 MGHRA, CDR2 YSYEKL. CDR3 nucleotides: TGCGCCAGCAGCCGAATAGGACTAGCTGGCGAGCAGTACTTC. Residues: CASSRIGLAGEQYF.

This chain connects TRBV7-2 to TRBJ2-3; TRBD1 might be the D (6 bases). The CDR3 extends over 15 amino acids. In germline, CDR1 is SGHTA, CDR2 FQGNSA. V lost 5 bases, J lost 6 bases, and 18 bases lay in between. The CDR3, as DNA: TGTGCCAGCAGCCGACCGACAAGCGACAGGGATACGCAGTATTTT. Protein product: CASSRPTSDRDTQYF.

The table lists this clone with a count of one. The chain combines TRBV6-1 with TRBJ2-7, with 9 nucleotides matching TRBD2. After removal of 7 bases from V and 7 bases from J, the junction contained 11 bases not matched to a gene. The V gene's germline CDR1 is MNHNS and CDR2 SASEGT. The CDR3 covers 14 residues. The CDR3 DNA reads TGTGCCAGCACCGAAATAGCGGGAGCGGGAGAGCAGTACTTC. Encoded protein: CASTEIAGAGEQYF.

This rearrangement joins TRBV4-1 to TRBJ2-7, with 12 positions matching TRBD2. CDR1 is MGHRA, CDR2 YSYEKL, per germline. The CDR3 length is 19 residues. V was clipped by 2 bases and J by 5 bases; unmatched bases: 16. As DNA, the CDR3 is TGCGCCAGCAGCCAACCGTTTCTGGGGGTACTAGCGGGAGGCCACGAGCAGTACTTC. Protein sequence: CASSQPFLGVLAGGHEQYF.

The genes are TRBV5-1 and TRBJ2-5, with 8 bases that match TRBD1. The J call is doubtful: the DNA matches TRBJ2-7 better. Germline CDR1 reads SGHRS; CDR2 reads YFSETQ. The CDR3 consists of 16 residues. CDR3 sequence (DNA): TGCGCCAGCAGCTTGGGCGGGACAGGTTACTCCTACGAGCAGTACTTC. Amino acid sequence: CASSLGGTGYSYEQYF.

The chain carries TRBV5-6 and TRBJ2-3; a weak D match, TRBD1 (6 bases). The V gene lost 0 bases and the J gene lost 0 bases, with 11 bases spanning the gap. The CDR3 is made up of 16 amino acids. Germline assignment: CDR1 SGHDT and CDR2 YYEEEE. In DNA, the CDR3 is TGTGCCAGCAGCTTGGAAATGGGGGCTAGCACAGATACGCAGTATTTT. It specifies CASSLEMGASTDTQYF.

This clone was counted once. This sequence joins TRBV27 and TRBJ2-7, with 15 bases that match TRBD2. The CDR3 extends over 15 amino acids. The germline CDR1 and CDR2 sequences are MNHEY and SMNVEV (reference sequence). Germline trimming cut 5 bases from V and 6 bases from J; bases unmatched to any gene: 5. CDR3 region: CASSPGLAGGVEQYF. CDR3 nucleotide sequence: TGTGCCAGCAGTCCCGGACTAGCGGGAGGGGTCGAGCAGTACTTC.